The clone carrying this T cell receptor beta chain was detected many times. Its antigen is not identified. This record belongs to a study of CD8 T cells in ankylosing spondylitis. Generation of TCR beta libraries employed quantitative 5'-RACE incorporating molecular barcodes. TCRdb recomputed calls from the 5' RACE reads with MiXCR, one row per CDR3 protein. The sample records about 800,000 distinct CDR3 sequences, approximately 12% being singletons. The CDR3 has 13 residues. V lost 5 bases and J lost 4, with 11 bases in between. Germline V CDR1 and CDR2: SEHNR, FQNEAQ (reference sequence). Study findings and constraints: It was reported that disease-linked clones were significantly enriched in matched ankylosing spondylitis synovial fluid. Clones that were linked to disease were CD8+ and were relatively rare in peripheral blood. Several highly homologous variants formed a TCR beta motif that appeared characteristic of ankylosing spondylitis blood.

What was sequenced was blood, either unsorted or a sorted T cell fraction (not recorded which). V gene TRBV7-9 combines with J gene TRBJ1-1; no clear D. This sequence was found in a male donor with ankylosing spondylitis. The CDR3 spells CASSLLETTEAFF. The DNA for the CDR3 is TGTGCCAGCAGCCTACTCGAGACCACTGAAGCTTTCTTT.